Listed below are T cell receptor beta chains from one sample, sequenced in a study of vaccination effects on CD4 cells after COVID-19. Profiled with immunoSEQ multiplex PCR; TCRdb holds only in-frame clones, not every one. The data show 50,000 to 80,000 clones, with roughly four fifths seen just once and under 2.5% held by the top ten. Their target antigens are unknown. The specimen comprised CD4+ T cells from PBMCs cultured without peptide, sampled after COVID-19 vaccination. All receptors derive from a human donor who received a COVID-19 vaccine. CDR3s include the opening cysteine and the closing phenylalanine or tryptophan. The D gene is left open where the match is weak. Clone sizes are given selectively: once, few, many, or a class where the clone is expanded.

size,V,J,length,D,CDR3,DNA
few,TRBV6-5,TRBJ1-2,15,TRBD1,CASSTPDRESHGYTF,TGTGCCAGCAGTACCCCTGACAGGGAGTCGCATGGCTACACCTTC
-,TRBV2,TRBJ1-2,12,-,CASTPLGGGYTF,TGTGCCAGCACCCCTTTGGGGGGTGGCTACACCTTC
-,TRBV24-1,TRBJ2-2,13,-,CATSAFESGELFF,TGTGCCACCAGCGCTTTCGAATCCGGGGAGCTGTTTTTT
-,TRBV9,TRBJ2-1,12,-,CASSVGGTEQFF,TGTGCCAGCAGCGTAGGGGGGACTGAGCAGTTCTTC
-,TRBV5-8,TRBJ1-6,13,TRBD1,CASSAGQATPLHF,TGTGCCAGCAGCGCCGGACAGGCTACACCCCTCCACTTT
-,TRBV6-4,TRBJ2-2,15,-,CASSVRAENTGELFF,TGTGCCAGCAGTGTTCGGGCGGAGAACACCGGGGAGCTGTTTTTT
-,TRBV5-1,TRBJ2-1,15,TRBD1,CASSLTGTGLDEQFF,TGCGCCAGCAGCCTAACCGGGACAGGGTTGGATGAGCAGTTCTTC
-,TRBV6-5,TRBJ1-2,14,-,CASKFFDSPYGYTF,TGTGCCAGCAAGTTCTTTGACAGCCCCTATGGCTACACCTTC
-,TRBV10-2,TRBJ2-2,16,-,CASSDGHLRDTGELFF,TGCGCCAGCAGTGACGGACACCTCCGGGACACCGGGGAGCTGTTTTTT
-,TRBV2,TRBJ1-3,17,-,CASSDPGILSSGNTIYF,TGTGCCAGCAGTGATCCAGGAATTTTATCGTCTGGAAACACCATATATTTT
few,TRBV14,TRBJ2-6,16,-,CASSHGGYSGANVLTF,TGTGCCAGCAGCCACGGGGGTTACTCTGGGGCCAACGTCCTGACTTTC
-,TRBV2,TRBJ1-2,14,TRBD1,CASSPTRQGGGYTF,TGTGCCAGCAGCCCGACTCGACAGGGGGGGGGCTACACCTTC
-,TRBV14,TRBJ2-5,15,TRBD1,CASSQQTGGAETQYF,TGTGCCAGCAGCCAACAGACAGGGGGCGCGGAGACCCAGTACTTC
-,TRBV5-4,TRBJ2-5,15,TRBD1,CASSLGRTGSETQYF,TGTGCCAGCAGCCTAGGAAGGACAGGCTCAGAGACCCAGTACTTC
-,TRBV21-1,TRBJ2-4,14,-,CAHGGGTGGFIQYF,TGTGCCCACGGGGGGGGGACAGGGGGCTTCATTCAGTACTTC
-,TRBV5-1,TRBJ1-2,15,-,CASSSGKRTDYGYTF,TGCGCCAGCAGCTCCGGGAAACGGACCGACTATGGCTACACCTTC
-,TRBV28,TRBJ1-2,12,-,CASRGGGDGYTF,TGTGCCAGCAGGGGGGGAGGGGATGGCTACACCTTC
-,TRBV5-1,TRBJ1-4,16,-,CASSFTSSGVNEKLFF,TGCGCCAGCAGCTTTACATCCTCTGGGGTTAATGAAAAACTGTTTTTT
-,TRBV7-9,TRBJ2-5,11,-,CASRHTETQYF,TGTGCCAGCCGCCATACGGAGACCCAGTACTTC
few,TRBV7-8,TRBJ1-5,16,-,CASSLSQTYSNQPQHF,TGTGCCAGCAGCTTATCACAAACCTATAGCAATCAGCCCCAGCATTTT
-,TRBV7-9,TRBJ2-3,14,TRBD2,CASSLTSVTDTQYF,TGTGCCAGCAGCTTGACTAGCGTTACAGATACGCAGTATTTT
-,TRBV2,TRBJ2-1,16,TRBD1,CASSDQVRGPYNEQFF,TGTGCCAGCAGTGACCAGGTGAGGGGGCCTTACAATGAGCAGTTCTTC
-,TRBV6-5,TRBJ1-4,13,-,CASSYSGDEKLFF,TGTGCCAGCAGTTACTCGGGGGATGAAAAACTGTTTTTT
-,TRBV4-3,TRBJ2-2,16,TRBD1,CASSPRTGPNTGELFF,TGCGCCAGCAGCCCGCGGACAGGACCGAACACCGGGGAGCTGTTTTTT
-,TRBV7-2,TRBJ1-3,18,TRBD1,CASSLVDRGLFGGNTIYF,TGTGCCAGCAGCTTAGTGGACAGGGGGCTTTTTGGTGGAAACACCATATATTTT
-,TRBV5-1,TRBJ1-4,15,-,CASSLEGLPNEKLFF,TGCGCCAGCAGCTTGGAGGGGCTCCCTAATGAAAAACTGTTTTTT
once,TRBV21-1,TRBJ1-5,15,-,CASSPWDRGGQPQHF,TGTGCCAGCAGCCCGTGGGACAGGGGAGGCCAGCCCCAGCATTTT
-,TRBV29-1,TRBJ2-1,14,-,CSTSRGVSYNEQFF,TGCAGCACTTCCAGGGGCGTCTCCTACAATGAGCAGTTCTTC
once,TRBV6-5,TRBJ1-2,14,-,CASTRGNPHYGYTF,TGTGCCAGCACCCGCGGGAACCCCCACTATGGCTACACCTTC
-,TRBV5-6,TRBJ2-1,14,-,CASSALDRYNEQFF,TGTGCCAGCAGCGCGTTGGACCGCTACAATGAGCAGTTCTTC
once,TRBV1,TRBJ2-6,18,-,CTSSQVIKGPSGANVLTF,TGCACCAGCAGCCAAGTAATCAAGGGGCCATCTGGGGCCAACGTCCTGACTTTC
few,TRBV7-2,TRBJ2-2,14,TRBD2,CASSSSGGSGELFF,TGTGCCAGCAGCAGTAGCGGGGGGTCCGGGGAGCTGTTTTTT
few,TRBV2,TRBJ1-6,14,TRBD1,CASSDQTGGSPLHF,TGTGCCAGCAGTGATCAGACAGGGGGTTCACCCCTCCACTTT
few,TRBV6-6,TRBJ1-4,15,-,CASSVPGGGNEKLFF,TGTGCCAGCAGTGTCCCCGGGGGCGGGAATGAAAAACTGTTTTTT
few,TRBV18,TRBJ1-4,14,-,CASSTVATNEKLFF,TGTGCCAGCTCAACGGTTGCAACTAATGAAAAACTGTTTTTT
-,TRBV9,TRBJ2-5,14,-,CASSVDRQQETQYF,TGTGCCAGCAGCGTAGATCGACAGCAAGAGACCCAGTACTTC
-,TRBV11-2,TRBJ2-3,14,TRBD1,CASSPRQGTDTQYF,TGTGCCAGCAGCCCTAGACAGGGGACAGATACGCAGTATTTT
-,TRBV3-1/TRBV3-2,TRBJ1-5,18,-,CASSQDAGGDGPNQPQHF,TGTGCCAGCAGCCAAGATGCTGGGGGTGATGGCCCTAATCAGCCCCAGCATTTT
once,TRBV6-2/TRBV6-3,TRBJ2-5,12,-,CASSWRGETQYF,TGTGCCAGCAGTTGGCGGGGAGAGACCCAGTACTTC
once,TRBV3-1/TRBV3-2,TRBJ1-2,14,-,CASNQNREDRGYTF,TGTGCCAGCAACCAGAACAGGGAAGATCGGGGCTACACCTTC
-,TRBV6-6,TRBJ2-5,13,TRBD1,CASRPDRAETQYF,TGTGCCAGCAGACCCGACAGGGCAGAGACCCAGTACTTC
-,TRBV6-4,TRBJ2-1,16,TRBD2,CASSPGLAGAGARQFF,TGTGCCAGCAGTCCGGGACTAGCGGGGGCCGGGGCCCGGCAGTTCTTC
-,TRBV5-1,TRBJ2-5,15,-,CASRTKGARQETQYF,TGCGCCAGCAGGACTAAAGGGGCCCGCCAAGAGACCCAGTACTTC
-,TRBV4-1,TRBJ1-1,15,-,CASSQDLHSNTEAFF,TGCGCCAGCAGCCAAGATCTCCACTCCAACACTGAAGCTTTCTTT
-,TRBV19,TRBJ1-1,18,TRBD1,CASSIRTGGRLRNAEAFF,TGTGCCAGTAGTATACGGACAGGGGGCAGGTTGCGGAACGCTGAAGCTTTCTTT
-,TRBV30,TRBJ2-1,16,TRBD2,CAWSHPGTSGYNEQFF,TGTGCCTGGAGCCACCCCGGGACTAGCGGTTACAATGAGCAGTTCTTC
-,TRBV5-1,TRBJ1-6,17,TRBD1,CASSLSTGQAYNSPLHF,TGCGCCAGCAGCTTATCAACGGGACAGGCCTATAATTCACCCCTCCACTTT
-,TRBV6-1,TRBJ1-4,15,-,CASSEVPGANEKLFF,TGTGCCAGCAGTGAAGTCCCCGGGGCTAATGAAAAACTGTTTTTT